What follows are 22 T cell receptor beta chains derived from one specimen sequenced in a study of T-cell memory formation after mild COVID-19. TCRdb re-derived calls from the 5' RACE reads in MiXCR, one entry per CDR3 protein. The sample lists 500,000 to 650,000 distinct CDR3 sequences, less than 25% seen once, with approximately 8% in the top ten. The sequenced material came from PBMCs or a T cell subset sorted from them (not recorded which). These receptors all come from an adult woman who had mild COVID-19 (a few samples of this study predate the infection). Cell type and time point are not known.

The chain employs TRBV6-2 or TRBV6-3 and TRBJ2-1; D is possibly TRBD2 (6 bases). The CDR3 has 14 amino acids. The germline gives CDR1 MNHEY, CDR2 SVGEGT. V lost 8 bases to trimming and J lost 0 bases, with 11 bases between them. CDR3 sequence: CASRERSSYNEQFF. The CDR3 region has the DNA TGTGCCAGCCGGGAGAGGAGCTCCTACAATGAGCAGTTCTTC.

The chain links TRBV7-9 to TRBJ2-5, with TRBD2 matching 8 bases. Looked up from germline, CDR1 is SEHNR and CDR2 is FQNEAQ (reference sequence). The V segment lost 11 bases and the J segment 4 bases; nucleotides outside the gene matches: 12. The CDR3 is made up of 14 amino acids. The CDR3 reads CACVRAGGGETQYF. CDR3 sequence (DNA): TGTGCCTGCGTGAGGGCGGGAGGCGGAGAGACCCAGTACTTC.

DNA for the CDR3: TGTGCCAGCAGCTTGGGGCCAACCAGCCGGGGACCCTACGAGCAGTACTTC. Translation: CASSLGPTSRGPYEQYF. The chain carries TRBV5-5 and TRBJ2-7; D tentatively fits TRBD1 or TRBD2 (5 bases each). Germline V gene data show CDR1 as SGHKS and CDR2 as YYEKEE (reference sequence). The V gene lost 0 bases and the J gene lost 2 bases, with 18 bases spanning the gap. This CDR3 is built from 17 residues.

Only one count was recorded for this clonotype. This chain connects TRBV7-9 to TRBJ2-7; the D gene is possibly TRBD2 (6 bases). CDR1 and CDR2 (germline): SEHNR, FQNEAQ (reference sequence). Deletions cut 2 bases from V and 10 bases from J, with 21 bases between. The CDR3 sequence is 15 residues long. The CDR3 DNA is TGTGCCAGCAGCTTAAGCGGAGGAGGCGGGGCTGAACAGTACTTC. Protein product: CASSLSGGGGAEQYF.

This clonotype was counted only a few times. DNA for the CDR3: TGTGCCAGCAGCTTGGCGGGCGGGGATCTAGGTACGCAGTATTTT. As protein: CASSLAGGDLGTQYF. J is TRBJ2-3 and V is TRBV5-6, with a possible D match to TRBD2 (6 bases). Germline-derived CDR1 and CDR2 are SGHDT and YYEEEE. V gave up 0 bases and J gave up 8 bases, with 16 bases separating them. The CDR3 has 15 amino acids.

In this sample, this clonotype turned up a few times. The chain combines TRBV20-1 with TRBJ1-4; no reliable D call. The CDR3 extends over 12 amino acids. V dropped 1 base and J dropped 7 bases, with 7 bases sitting between them. CDR1 and CDR2 (germline): DFQATT, SNEGSKA (reference sequence). This CDR3 is CSARAPGEKLFF. CDR3 bases: TGCAGTGCTAGAGCCCCTGGTGAAAAACTGTTTTTT.

This clonotype appeared a single time. The chain joins TRBV12-3 or TRBV12-4 to TRBJ1-2; TRBD1 is a possible D gene (6 bases). Trimming removed 1 base from V and 4 bases from J, with 10 bases in between. The CDR3 is 14 amino acids. CDR3 protein: CASSLGGQSYGYTF. The CDR3 DNA reads as TGTGCCAGCAGTTTAGGTGGACAGTCCTATGGCTACACCTTC.

DNA of the CDR3: TGTGCCAGCACTACACACTTACCCCTCTCCTACAATGAGCAGTTCTTC. Protein sequence: CASTTHLPLSYNEQFF. The chain joins TRBV7-8 to TRBJ2-1; unclear D gene. Trimming took 7 bases from V and 0 from J, leaving 16 bases between them. The CDR3 is made up of 16 amino acids. The germline gives CDR1 SGHVS, CDR2 FQNEAQ.

The chain links TRBV6-5 to TRBJ1-6, with 10 bases that match TRBD1. The CDR3 consists of 15 residues. V lost 2 bases and J lost 8; bases outside the gene matches: 3. Germline values: CDR1 MNHEY, CDR2 SVGAGI. The CDR3 nucleotides are TGTGCCAGCAGTTACCCGGGGACAGGGGATTCACCCCTCCACTTT. The encoded protein is CASSYPGTGDSPLHF.

The rearrangement links TRBV12-3 or TRBV12-4 to TRBJ2-1, with 8 bases lining up with TRBD2. The CDR3 length is 15 residues. The V segment lost 4 bases and the J segment 5 bases; nucleotides outside the gene matches: 7. In DNA, the CDR3 is TGTGCCAGCAGTTGGATCGGGAGGGGGGACAATGAGCAGTTCTTC. Translating gives CASSWIGRGDNEQFF.

This clonotype was detected a few times. This sequence joins TRBV4-3 and TRBJ2-3; D is ambiguous. V lost 6 bases and J lost 0, with 13 bases in between. This CDR3 comprises 15 residues. CDR1 is LGHNA and CDR2 is YSLEER in the germline V gene. CDR3 nucleotides: TGCGCCAGCAGTGACCGGGCCCAGAGCACAGATACGCAGTATTTT. Its protein is CASSDRAQSTDTQYF.

The sample holds a few counts of this clonotype. The chain has TRBV12-3 or TRBV12-4 and TRBJ1-2; D call uncertain. The CDR3 has 15 residues. V dropped 6 bases and J dropped 1 base, with 15 bases sitting between them. For the CDR3, the DNA is TGTGCCAGCAGCTCAAGATTCGGCAGTAACTATGGCTACACCTTC. Protein product: CASSSRFGSNYGYTF.

There are a few counts of this clonotype. V and J are TRBV18 and TRBJ2-5, with D unresolved. Germline values: CDR1 KGHSH, CDR2 LQKENI. There are 11 residues in the CDR3. Trimming cost V 7 bases and J 1 base, with 4 bases left between them. The CDR3 region has the DNA TGTGCCAGCTATGGCCAAGAGACCCAGTACTTC. Translated, it gives CASYGQETQYF.

This clonotype has a handful of counts. The J gene is TRBJ2-7, the V gene TRBV11-2; 8 positions agree with TRBD1. This CDR3 contains 14 residues. Germline CDR1 and CDR2: SGHAT and FQNNGV. The V segment lost 5 bases and the J segment 2 bases; nucleotides outside the gene matches: 5. The CDR3 protein is CASSLTQGAYEQYF. DNA for the CDR3: TGTGCCAGCAGCCTCACACAGGGGGCCTACGAGCAGTACTTC.

This clonotype was recorded a few times. The chain couples TRBV20-1 to TRBJ1-2, with 7 bases matching TRBD1. The CDR3 extends over 12 amino acids. The germline V gene has CDR1 DFQATT and CDR2 SNEGSKA (reference sequence). V lost 2 bases, J lost 3 bases, and 0 bases stayed unmatched. The CDR3 DNA reads as TGCAGTGCTAGACAGGGGGACTATGGCTACACCTTC. Its protein product is CSARQGDYGYTF.

This clonotype was seen at least ten times. This rearrangement joins TRBV4-3 to TRBJ2-5; 8 nucleotides agree with TRBD2. The CDR3 runs 17 residues. Per the germline V gene, CDR1 is LGHNA and CDR2 is YSLEER. Trimming took 4 bases from V and 5 from J; bases not matched to a gene: 15. The CDR3 sequence is CASSPQDGRGIGETQYF. As DNA, the CDR3 is TGCGCCAGCAGCCCCCAAGACGGGAGGGGGATTGGGGAGACCCAGTACTTC.

The chain links TRBV11-2 to TRBJ1-1; unclear D gene. Trimming cost V 0 bases and J 4 bases, with 6 bases left between them. This CDR3 is built from 13 residues. The germline V gene encodes CDR1 SGHAT and CDR2 FQNNGV. DNA of the CDR3: TGTGCCAGCAGCTTAGACATTGGCACTGAAGCTTTCTTT. Translated: CASSLDIGTEAFF.

J is TRBJ2-1 and V is TRBV6-2 or TRBV6-3; TRBD2 aligns across 7 bases. This CDR3 region has 18 residues. The ends lost 6 bases at V and 0 bases at J; junction bases unmatched: 14. The germline gives CDR1 MNHEY, CDR2 SVGEGT. The CDR3 spells CASSLLPGLQSSYNEQFF. CDR3 sequence (DNA): TGTGCCAGCAGCCTACTGCCGGGACTACAAAGCTCCTACAATGAGCAGTTCTTC.

The chain joins TRBV18 to TRBJ1-1, with D unclear. Germline V CDR1 and CDR2: KGHSH, LQKENI. The CDR3 is made up of 16 amino acids. The V gene lost 3 bases and the J gene lost 0 bases, with 14 bases spanning the gap. The CDR3 sequence: CASSPSVAQLNTEAFF. DNA for the CDR3: TGTGCCAGCTCACCTTCGGTGGCACAACTGAACACTGAAGCTTTCTTT.

V gene TRBV12-3 or TRBV12-4 combines with J gene TRBJ2-7; either TRBD1 or TRBD2 may fit D (6 bases each). The CDR3 loop spans 16 amino acids. V was cut by 4 bases and J by 6 bases, with 22 bases left in between. CDR3: CASSSTLRWGAGEQYF. As DNA, the CDR3 is TGTGCCAGCAGTTCTACTCTCCGTTGGGGGGCAGGCGAGCAGTACTTC.

This clonotype occurred many times. The gene calls are TRBV7-6 and TRBJ1-6, with D maybe TRBD1 (6 bases). In germline, CDR1 is SGHVS, CDR2 FNYEAQ. V lost 5 bases and J 10 bases, leaving 12 bases between the germline ends. The CDR3 loop spans 13 amino acids. CDR3 sequence (DNA): TGTGCCAGCAGCCAACAGGGTCACTCACCCCTCCACTTT. As protein: CASSQQGHSPLHF.

This clonotype was picked up many times. The chain has TRBV6-5 and TRBJ2-3; 8 nucleotides match TRBD2. The ends lost 5 bases at V and 0 bases at J; junction bases unmatched: 7. Germline V lookup: CDR1 MNHEY, CDR2 SVGAGI. The CDR3 totals 16 residues. Here the CDR3 DNA reads TGTGCCAGCAGTACGGGGGGGACTATAAGCACAGATACGCAGTATTTT. Amino acids: CASSTGGTISTDTQYF.